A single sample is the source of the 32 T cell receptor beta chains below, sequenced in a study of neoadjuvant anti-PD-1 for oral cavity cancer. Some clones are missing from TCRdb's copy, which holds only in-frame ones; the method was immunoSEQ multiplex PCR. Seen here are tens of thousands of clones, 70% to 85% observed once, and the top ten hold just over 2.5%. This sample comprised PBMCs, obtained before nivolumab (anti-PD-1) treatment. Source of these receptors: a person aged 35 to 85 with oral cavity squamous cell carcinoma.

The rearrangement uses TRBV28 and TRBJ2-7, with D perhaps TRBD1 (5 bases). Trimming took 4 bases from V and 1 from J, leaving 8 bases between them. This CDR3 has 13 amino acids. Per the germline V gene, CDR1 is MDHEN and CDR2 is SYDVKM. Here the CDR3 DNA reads TGTGCCAGCAGTTCCCAGGGATCCTACGAGCAGTACTTC. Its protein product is CASSSQGSYEQYF.

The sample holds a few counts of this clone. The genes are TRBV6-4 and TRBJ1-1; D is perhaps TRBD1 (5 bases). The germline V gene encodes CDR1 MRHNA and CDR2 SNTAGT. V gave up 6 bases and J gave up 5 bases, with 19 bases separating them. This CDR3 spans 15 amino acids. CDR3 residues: CASSRGQSGGTEAFF. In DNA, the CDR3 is TGTGCCAGCAGCCGGGGCCAGTCGGGTGGAACTGAAGCTTTCTTT.

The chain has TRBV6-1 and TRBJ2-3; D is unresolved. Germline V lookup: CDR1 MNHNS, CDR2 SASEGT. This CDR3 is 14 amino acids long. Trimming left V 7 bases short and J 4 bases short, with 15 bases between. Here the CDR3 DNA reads TGTGCCAGCATGCCCCGCCCCGCCGCAGATACGCAGTATTTT. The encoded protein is CASMPRPAADTQYF.

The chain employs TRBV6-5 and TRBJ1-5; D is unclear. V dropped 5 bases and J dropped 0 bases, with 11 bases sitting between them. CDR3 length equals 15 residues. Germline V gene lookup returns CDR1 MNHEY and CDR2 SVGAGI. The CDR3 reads CASSHRGISNQPQHF. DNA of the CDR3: TGTGCCAGCAGTCACCGGGGAATTAGCAATCAGCCCCAGCATTTT.

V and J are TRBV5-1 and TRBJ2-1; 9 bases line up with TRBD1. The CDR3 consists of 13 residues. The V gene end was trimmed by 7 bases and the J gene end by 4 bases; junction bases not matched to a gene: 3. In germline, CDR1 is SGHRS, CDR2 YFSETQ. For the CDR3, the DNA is TGCGCCAGCCGCGGACAGGGGTACAATGAGCAGTTCTTC. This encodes CASRGQGYNEQFF.

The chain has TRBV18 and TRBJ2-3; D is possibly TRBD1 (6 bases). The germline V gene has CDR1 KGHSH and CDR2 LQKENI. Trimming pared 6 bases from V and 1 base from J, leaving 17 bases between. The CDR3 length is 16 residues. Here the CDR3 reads CASSLNRVSGTDTQYF. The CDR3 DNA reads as TGTGCCAGCTCTCTGAACAGGGTATCAGGCACAGATACGCAGTATTTT.

The CDR3 bases are TGTGCCAGCAGCGAGATACTTAGCACAGATACGCAGTATTTT. Translation: CASSEILSTDTQYF. The V and J genes are TRBV9 and TRBJ2-3, with D uncertain. The length of the CDR3 is 14 residues. The V gene's germline CDR1 is SGDLS and CDR2 YYNGEE. V was shortened by 3 bases and J by 0 bases, with 8 bases between the two germline ends.

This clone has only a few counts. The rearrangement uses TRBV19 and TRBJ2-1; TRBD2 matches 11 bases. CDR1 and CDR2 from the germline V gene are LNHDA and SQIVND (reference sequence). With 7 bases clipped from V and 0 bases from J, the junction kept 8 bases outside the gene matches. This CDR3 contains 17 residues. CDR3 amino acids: CASTPTSGASSYNEQFF. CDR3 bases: TGTGCCAGTACCCCGACTAGCGGGGCTAGCTCCTACAATGAGCAGTTCTTC.

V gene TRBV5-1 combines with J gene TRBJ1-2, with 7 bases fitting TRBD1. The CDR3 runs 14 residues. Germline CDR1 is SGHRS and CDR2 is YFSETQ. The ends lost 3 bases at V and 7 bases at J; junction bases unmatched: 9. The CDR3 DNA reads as TGCGCCAGCAGCTCTCGACAGGGACGGTTTGGCTACACCTTC. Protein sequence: CASSSRQGRFGYTF.

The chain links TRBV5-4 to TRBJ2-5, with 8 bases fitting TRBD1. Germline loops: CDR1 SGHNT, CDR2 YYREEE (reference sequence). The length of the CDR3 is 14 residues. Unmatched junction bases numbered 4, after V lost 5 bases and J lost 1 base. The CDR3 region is CASSSGQVQETQYF. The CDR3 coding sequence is TGTGCCAGCAGTTCGGGACAGGTCCAAGAGACCCAGTACTTC.

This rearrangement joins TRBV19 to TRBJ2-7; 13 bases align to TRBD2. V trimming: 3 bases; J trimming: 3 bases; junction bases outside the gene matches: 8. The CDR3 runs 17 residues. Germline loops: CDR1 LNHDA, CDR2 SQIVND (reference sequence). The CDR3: CASSIGLAGAQYYEQYF. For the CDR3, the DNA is TGTGCCAGTAGTATTGGACTAGCGGGGGCCCAGTACTACGAGCAGTACTTC.

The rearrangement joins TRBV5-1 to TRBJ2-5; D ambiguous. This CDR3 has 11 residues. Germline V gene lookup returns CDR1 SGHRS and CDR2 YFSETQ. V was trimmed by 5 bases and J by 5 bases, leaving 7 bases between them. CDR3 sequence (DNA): TGCGCCAGCAGAGTCGCGGAGACCCAGTACTTC. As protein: CASRVAETQYF.

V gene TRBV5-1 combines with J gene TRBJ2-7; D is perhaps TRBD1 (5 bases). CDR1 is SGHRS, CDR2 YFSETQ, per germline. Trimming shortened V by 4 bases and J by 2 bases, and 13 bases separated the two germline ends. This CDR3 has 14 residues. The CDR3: CASSIDSSTYEQYF. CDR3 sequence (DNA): TGCGCCAGCAGCATTGACAGTTCTACCTACGAGCAGTACTTC.

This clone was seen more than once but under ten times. CDR3 sequence: CASSPRSGGAYEQFF. CDR3 in DNA: TGTGCCAGCAGCCCCAGGAGCGGGGGGGCCTATGAGCAGTTCTTC. The chain combines TRBV7-9 with TRBJ2-1; 10 positions agree with TRBD2. This CDR3 region has 15 residues. Germline V CDR1 and CDR2: SEHNR, FQNEAQ (reference sequence). V lost 5 bases to trimming and J lost 8 bases; unmatched junction nucleotides: 9.

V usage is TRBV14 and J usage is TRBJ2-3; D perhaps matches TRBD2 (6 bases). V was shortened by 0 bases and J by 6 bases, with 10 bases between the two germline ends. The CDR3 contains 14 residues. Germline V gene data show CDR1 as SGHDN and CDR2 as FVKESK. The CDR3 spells CASSQDVGRDTQYF. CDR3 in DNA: TGTGCCAGCAGCCAAGACGTTGGGAGGGATACGCAGTATTTT. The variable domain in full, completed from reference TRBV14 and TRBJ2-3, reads EAGVTQFPSHSVIEKGQTVTLRCDPISGHDNLYWYRRVMGKEIKFLLHFVKESKQDESGMPNNRFLAERTGGTYSTLKVQPAELEDSGVYFCASSQDVGRDTQYFGPGTRLTVL.

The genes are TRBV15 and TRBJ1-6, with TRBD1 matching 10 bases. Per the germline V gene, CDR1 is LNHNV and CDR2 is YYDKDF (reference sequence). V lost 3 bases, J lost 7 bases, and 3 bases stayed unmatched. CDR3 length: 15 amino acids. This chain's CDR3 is CATSREGQGNSPLHF. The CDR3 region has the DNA TGTGCCACCAGCAGGGAGGGACAGGGGAATTCACCCCTCCACTTT.

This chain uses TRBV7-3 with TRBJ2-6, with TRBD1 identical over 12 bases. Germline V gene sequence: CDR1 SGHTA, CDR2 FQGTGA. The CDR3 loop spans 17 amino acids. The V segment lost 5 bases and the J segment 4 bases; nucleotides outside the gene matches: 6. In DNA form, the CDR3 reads TGTGCCAGCAGCCCCGAGGGACAGGGGGCCGGGGCCAACGTCCTGACTTTC. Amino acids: CASSPEGQGAGANVLTF.

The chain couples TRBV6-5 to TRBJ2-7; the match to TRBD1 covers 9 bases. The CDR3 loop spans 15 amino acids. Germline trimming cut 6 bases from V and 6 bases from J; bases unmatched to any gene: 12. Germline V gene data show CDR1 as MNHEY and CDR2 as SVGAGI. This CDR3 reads CASSYLTTTGGEQYF. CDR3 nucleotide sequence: TGTGCCAGCAGCTACCTTACGACGACAGGGGGCGAGCAGTACTTC.

CDR3 in DNA: TGTGCCAGCAGAACGGGCGGTGAGCAGTTCTTC. It encodes CASRTGGEQFF. The chain has TRBV2 and TRBJ2-1; no reliable D call. CDR1 and CDR2 from the germline V gene are SNHLY and FYNNEI. The germline V and J ends were trimmed by 6 bases and 9 bases, with 9 bases remaining between them. The CDR3 runs to 11 residues.

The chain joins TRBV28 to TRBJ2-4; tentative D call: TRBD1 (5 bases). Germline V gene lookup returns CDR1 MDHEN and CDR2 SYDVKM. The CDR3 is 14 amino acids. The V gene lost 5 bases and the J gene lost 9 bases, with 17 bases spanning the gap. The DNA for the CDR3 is TGTGCCAGCAGTCCCTGGGCCCCCGACAGCATTCAGTACTTC. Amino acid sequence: CASSPWAPDSIQYF.

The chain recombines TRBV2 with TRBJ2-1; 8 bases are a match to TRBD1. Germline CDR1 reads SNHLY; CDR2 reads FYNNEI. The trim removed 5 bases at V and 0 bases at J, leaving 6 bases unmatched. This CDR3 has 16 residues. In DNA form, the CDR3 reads TGTGCCAGCAGTCCCGGACAGGGTAGCTCCTACAATGAGCAGTTCTTC. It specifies CASSPGQGSSYNEQFF.

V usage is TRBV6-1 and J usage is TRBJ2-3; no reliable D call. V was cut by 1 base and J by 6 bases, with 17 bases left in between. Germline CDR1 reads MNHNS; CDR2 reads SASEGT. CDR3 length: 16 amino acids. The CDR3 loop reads CASSEGSQVMRDTQYF. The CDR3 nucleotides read TGTGCCAGCAGTGAAGGGTCGCAGGTTATGAGGGATACGCAGTATTTT.

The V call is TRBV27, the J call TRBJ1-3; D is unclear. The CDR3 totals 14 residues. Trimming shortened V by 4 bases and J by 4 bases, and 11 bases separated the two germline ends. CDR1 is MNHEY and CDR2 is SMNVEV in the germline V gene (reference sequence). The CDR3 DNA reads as TGTGCCAGCAGTTCCAGTATGGCAGGAAACACCATATATTTT. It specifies CASSSSMAGNTIYF.

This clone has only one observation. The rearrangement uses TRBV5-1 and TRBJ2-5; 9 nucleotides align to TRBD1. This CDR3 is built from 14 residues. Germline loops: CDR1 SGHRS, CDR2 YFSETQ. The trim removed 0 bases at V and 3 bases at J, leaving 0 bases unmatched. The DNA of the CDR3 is TGCGCCAGCAGCTTGGGGACAGGGGAAGAGACCCAGTACTTC. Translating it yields CASSLGTGEETQYF.

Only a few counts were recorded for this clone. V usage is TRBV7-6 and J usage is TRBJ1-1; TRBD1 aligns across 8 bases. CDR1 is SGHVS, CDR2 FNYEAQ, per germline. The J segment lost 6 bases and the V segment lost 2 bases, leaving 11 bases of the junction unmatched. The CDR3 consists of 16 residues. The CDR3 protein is CASSLFPQGADPEAFF. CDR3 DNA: TGTGCCAGCAGCTTATTCCCCCAGGGGGCTGACCCTGAAGCTTTCTTT.

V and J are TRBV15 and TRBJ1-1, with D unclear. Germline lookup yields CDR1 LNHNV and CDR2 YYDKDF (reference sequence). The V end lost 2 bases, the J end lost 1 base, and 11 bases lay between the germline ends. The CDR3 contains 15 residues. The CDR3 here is CATSRPQLGNTEAFF. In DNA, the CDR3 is TGTGCCACCAGCAGACCCCAGCTCGGGAACACTGAAGCTTTCTTT.

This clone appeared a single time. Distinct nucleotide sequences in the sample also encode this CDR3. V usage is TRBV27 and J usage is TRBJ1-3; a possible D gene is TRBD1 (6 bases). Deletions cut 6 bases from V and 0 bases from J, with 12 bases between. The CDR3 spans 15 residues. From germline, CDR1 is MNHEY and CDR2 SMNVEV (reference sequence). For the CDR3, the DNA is TGTGCCAGCAGCTCGAGGGGGAGCTCTGGAAACACCATATATTTT. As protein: CASSSRGSSGNTIYF.

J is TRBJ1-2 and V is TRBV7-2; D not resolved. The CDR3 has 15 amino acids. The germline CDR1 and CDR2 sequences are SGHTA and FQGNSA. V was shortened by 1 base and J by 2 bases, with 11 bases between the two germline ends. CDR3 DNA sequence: TGTGCCAGCAGCTTAGTGGGCCAAAAAAACTATGGCTACACCTTC. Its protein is CASSLVGQKNYGYTF.

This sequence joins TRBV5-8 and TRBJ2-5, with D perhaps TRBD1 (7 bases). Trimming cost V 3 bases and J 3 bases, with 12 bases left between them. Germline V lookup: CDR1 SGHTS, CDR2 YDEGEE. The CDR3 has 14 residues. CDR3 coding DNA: TGTGCCAGCAGCTCGGGGGACAGAAAAGAGACCCAGTACTTC. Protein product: CASSSGDRKETQYF.

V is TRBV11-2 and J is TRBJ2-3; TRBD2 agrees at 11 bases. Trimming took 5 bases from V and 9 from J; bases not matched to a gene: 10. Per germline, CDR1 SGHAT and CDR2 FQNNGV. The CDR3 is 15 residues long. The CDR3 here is CASSSLAGGSLTQYF. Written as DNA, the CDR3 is TGTGCCAGCAGCAGTCTAGCGGGAGGTTCGTTGACGCAGTATTTT.

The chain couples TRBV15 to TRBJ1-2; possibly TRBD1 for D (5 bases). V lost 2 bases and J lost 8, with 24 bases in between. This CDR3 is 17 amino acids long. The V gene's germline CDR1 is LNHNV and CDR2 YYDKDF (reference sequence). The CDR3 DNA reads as TGTGCCACCAGCAGACCCCACGTTGGTGCGCGGGGCTCCGGCTACACCTTC. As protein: CATSRPHVGARGSGYTF.

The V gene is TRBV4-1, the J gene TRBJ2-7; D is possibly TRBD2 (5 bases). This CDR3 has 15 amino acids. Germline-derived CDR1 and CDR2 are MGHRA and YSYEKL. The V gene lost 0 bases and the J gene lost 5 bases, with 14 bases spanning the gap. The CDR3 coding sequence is TGCGCCAGCAGCCAAGACCCGGGATTTACCCACGAGCAGTACTTC. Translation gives CASSQDPGFTHEQYF.